The 23 T cell receptor beta chains below all came from one sample that was sequenced in a study of T cell changes during pregnancy in multiple sclerosis. Libraries were prepared by immunoSEQ multiplex PCR; TCRdb keeps only in-frame clonotypes and omits some of them. The table shows just under 85,000 clones, with roughly nine tenths occurring only once. Sequencing used peripheral blood, obtained in the first trimester of pregnancy. The receptors originated from a female donor with multiple sclerosis, enrolled in a pregnancy study.

The chain recombines TRBV9 with TRBJ1-3, with D possibly matching TRBD1 (6 bases). The CDR3 has 17 amino acids. Germline CDR1 and CDR2: SGDLS and YYNGEE. V lost 0 bases, J lost 2 bases, and 15 bases lay in between. CDR3: CASSVGGGARAGNTIYF. For the CDR3, the DNA is TGTGCCAGCAGCGTAGGTGGGGGGGCCCGGGCTGGAAACACCATATATTTT.

The chain uses TRBV7-2 and TRBJ1-1, with 10 bases aligning to TRBD1. The junction had 10 bases not matched to a gene; V was cut back by 5 bases and J by 7 bases. The CDR3 runs 15 residues. Germline CDR1 is SGHTA and CDR2 is FQGNSA. CDR3 sequence (DNA): TGTGCCAGCAGCCCGACAGGGGGCTTGGGGTTTGAAGCTTTCTTT. As protein: CASSPTGGLGFEAFF.

The chain is built from TRBV5-6 and TRBJ1-1; tentatively, D is TRBD1 (5 bases). Deletions cut 2 bases from V and 10 bases from J, with 18 bases between. Germline CDR1 is SGHDT and CDR2 is YYEEEE. The CDR3 length is 14 residues. The CDR3 is CASSFPGLTSVAFF. The CDR3, as DNA: TGTGCCAGCAGCTTCCCGGGACTAACTAGCGTAGCTTTCTTT.

The rearrangement links TRBV5-5 to TRBJ1-2; perhaps TRBD1 as D (5 bases). This CDR3 is built from 14 residues. V was cut by 4 bases and J by 6 bases, with 16 bases left in between. Germline-derived CDR1 and CDR2 are SGHKS and YYEKEE (reference sequence). The CDR3 DNA reads TGTGCCAGCAGCCGACAAACCGGGGGAGATGGCTACACCTTC. Protein sequence: CASSRQTGGDGYTF. The full variable domain, with the rest looked up from reference TRBV5-5 and TRBJ1-2, is DAGVTQSPTHLIKTRGQQVTLRCSPISGHKSVSWYQQVLGQGPQFIFQYYEKEERGRGNFPDRFSARQFPNYSSELNVNALLLGDSALYLCASSRQTGGDGYTFGSGTRLTVV.

The chain couples TRBV30 to TRBJ1-5; D call uncertain. This CDR3 comprises 14 residues. V lost 2 bases, J lost 6 bases, and 14 bases lay in between. Per germline, CDR1 GTSNPN and CDR2 SVGIG (reference sequence). Written as DNA, the CDR3 is TGTGCCTGGAGTCCGGGAGGGAGGGCTCAGCCCCAGCATTTT. The encoded protein is CAWSPGGRAQPQHF.

The chain employs TRBV7-8 and TRBJ2-1; D remains ambiguous. The V end was cut by 2 bases, the J end by 4 bases, with 9 bases between. Germline V gives CDR1 SGHVS, CDR2 FQNEAQ. This CDR3 has 14 residues. CDR3 coding DNA: TGTGCCAGCAGCTTAACCCTCGGGTACAATGAGCAGTTCTTC. Translating it yields CASSLTLGYNEQFF.

This clone was counted once. This chain connects TRBV19 to TRBJ1-3; D is perhaps TRBD1 (5 bases). There are 14 residues in the CDR3. Trimming removed 3 bases from V and 8 bases from J, with 14 bases in between. The germline CDR1 and CDR2 sequences are LNHDA and SQIVND (reference sequence). CDR3 in amino acids: CASSMRGERDTIYF. The CDR3 nucleotides are TGTGCCAGTAGTATGCGGGGGGAGAGGGACACCATATATTTT.

The V call is TRBV28, the J call TRBJ1-5; D is unclear. The V end was cut by 8 bases, the J end by 5 bases, with 16 bases between. CDR3 length: 14 amino acids. Per germline, CDR1 MDHEN and CDR2 SYDVKM. The CDR3 DNA reads as TGTGCCAGCGGCCGACTCTTGATCCATCAGCCCCAGCATTTT. This gives the protein CASGRLLIHQPQHF.

The V gene is TRBV11-3, the J gene TRBJ1-1; D might be TRBD1 (6 bases). CDR1 SGHNT and CDR2 YENEEA come from the germline V gene. The CDR3 contains 14 residues. The V gene lost 2 bases and the J gene lost 4 bases, with 11 bases spanning the gap. The CDR3 sequence is CASSLRRGGTEAFF. The CDR3 DNA is TGTGCCAGCAGCTTAAGAAGGGGGGGCACTGAAGCTTTCTTT.

V is TRBV28 and J is TRBJ2-1; D might be TRBD2 (6 bases). This CDR3 contains 15 residues. Looked up from germline, CDR1 is MDHEN and CDR2 is SYDVKM. The V end lost 7 bases, the J end lost 7 bases, and 20 bases lay between the germline ends. The CDR3, as DNA: TGTGCCAGCAAGACCTCGGGAGCAGGTAAAAATGAGCAGTTCTTC. Translating it yields CASKTSGAGKNEQFF.

The chain combines TRBV18 with TRBJ2-7; 13 bases fit TRBD2. Germline V gene lookup returns CDR1 KGHSH and CDR2 LQKENI. V was pared by 3 bases and J by 5 bases, with 10 bases of the junction left unmatched. The CDR3 consists of 17 residues. CDR3 region: CASSPSRTSGSGHEQYF. The CDR3 region has the DNA TGTGCCAGCTCACCTTCCCGGACTAGCGGGAGTGGACACGAGCAGTACTTC. The full variable domain, completed using reference TRBV18 and TRBJ2-7, is NAGVMQNPRHLVRRRGQEARLRCSPMKGHSHVYWYRQLPEEGLKFMVYLQKENIIDESGMPKERFSAEFPKEGPSILRIQQVVRGDSAAYFCASSPSRTSGSGHEQYFGPGTRLTVT.

The chain is built from TRBV30 and TRBJ1-5; TRBD1 matches at 7 bases. The V segment lost 8 bases and the J segment 0 bases; nucleotides outside the gene matches: 7. CDR3 length: 14 amino acids. Germline CDR1 and CDR2: GTSNPN and SVGIG (reference sequence). For the CDR3, the DNA is TGTGCCGTAAACGACAGGGTTAGCAATCAGCCCCAGCATTTT. Translated, it gives CAVNDRVSNQPQHF.

The chain carries TRBV5-1 and TRBJ1-3; D is possibly TRBD1 (6 bases). Per germline, CDR1 SGHRS and CDR2 YFSETQ. The V and J ends lost 4 bases and 4 bases respectively, with 9 bases between them. This CDR3 has 13 amino acids. The CDR3 DNA reads TGCGCCAGCAGCCTTGGACAGGGAAACACCATATATTTT. As protein: CASSLGQGNTIYF.

V gene TRBV27 combines with J gene TRBJ1-2; D is undetermined. Trimming took 2 bases from V and 7 from J, leaving 17 bases between them. Germline V CDR1 and CDR2: MNHEY, SMNVEV (reference sequence). The CDR3 has 15 residues. CDR3 nucleotides: TGTGCCAGCAGTTTAAAAGGTGCGGGAACTTTTGGCTACACCTTC. It encodes CASSLKGAGTFGYTF.

V is TRBV7-2 and J is TRBJ2-1; TRBD2 matches 7 bases. This CDR3 region has 18 residues. V lost 3 bases, J lost 5 bases, and 16 bases stayed unmatched. Germline V gene sequence: CDR1 SGHTA, CDR2 FQGNSA. The CDR3 region has the DNA TGTGCCAGCAGCTTGAAGGAGAGTTGGCGGGAGCGGGACAATGAGCAGTTCTTC. It is translated as CASSLKESWRERDNEQFF.

The CDR3 is CASIGVLRGPSNYGYTF. The CDR3 bases are TGTGCCAGTATTGGCGTGCTCCGCGGCCCCTCTAACTATGGCTACACCTTC. The chain is built from TRBV19 and TRBJ1-2; D remains ambiguous. The CDR3 runs 17 residues. Trimming removed 7 bases at V and 0 bases at J, with 21 bases between. CDR1 is LNHDA, CDR2 SQIVND, per germline (reference sequence).

The CDR3, as DNA: TGTGCCAGCTCACCCGCAGGGGGGCCTTTTTATAGCAATCAGCCCCAGCATTTT. It encodes CASSPAGGPFYSNQPQHF. This chain connects TRBV18 to TRBJ1-5; 7 bases are a match to TRBD1. The length of the CDR3 is 18 residues. The V gene end was trimmed by 3 bases and the J gene end by 0 bases; junction bases not matched to a gene: 11. The germline CDR1 and CDR2 sequences are KGHSH and LQKENI. Supplemented by reference TRBV18 and TRBJ1-5, the full variable domain reads NAGVMQNPRHLVRRRGQEARLRCSPMKGHSHVYWYRQLPEEGLKFMVYLQKENIIDESGMPKERFSAEFPKEGPSILRIQQVVRGDSAAYFCASSPAGGPFYSNQPQHFGDGTRLSIL.

V and J are TRBV7-2 and TRBJ2-5; 12 nucleotides line up with TRBD2. After removal of 3 bases from V and 4 bases from J, the junction contained 6 bases not matched to a gene. The CDR3 has 16 residues. Germline V gives CDR1 SGHTA, CDR2 FQGNSA. CDR3 loop: CASSLPSGGAGETQYF. CDR3 sequence (DNA): TGTGCCAGCAGCTTGCCTAGCGGGGGGGCCGGAGAGACCCAGTACTTC.

Note on this clone: Different DNA sequences within this sample yield the same CDR3. V usage is TRBV9 and J usage is TRBJ2-3; TRBD2 aligns across 9 bases. CDR3 length equals 15 residues. Germline CDR1 is SGDLS and CDR2 is YYNGEE. The V segment lost 0 bases and the J segment 6 bases; nucleotides outside the gene matches: 5. The chain's CDR3 is CASSVGGGALDTQYF. CDR3 DNA: TGTGCCAGCAGCGTAGGCGGGGGGGCACTGGATACGCAGTATTTT. The variable domain in full, with the rest retrieved from reference TRBV9 and TRBJ2-3, is DSGVTQTPKHLITATGQRVTLRCSPRSGDLSVYWYQQSLDQGLQFLIQYYNGEERAKGNILERFSAQQFPDLHSELNLSSLELGDSALYFCASSVGGGALDTQYFGPGTRLTVL.

This chain uses TRBV2 with TRBJ1-6; D is perhaps TRBD1 (5 bases). V was trimmed by 6 bases and J by 2 bases, leaving 17 bases between them. Germline assignment: CDR1 SNHLY and CDR2 FYNNEI. The CDR3 length is 17 residues. The CDR3 coding sequence is TGTGCCAGCAGAGAACAGGTTTTACATACCTATAATTCACCCCTCCACTTT. Protein sequence: CASREQVLHTYNSPLHF. Looking up the rest from reference TRBV2 and TRBJ1-6 gives the full variable domain: EPEVTQTPSHQVTQMGQEVILRCVPISNHLYFYWYRQILGQKVEFLVSFYNNEISEKSEIFDDQFSVERPDGSNFTLKIRSTKLEDSAMYFCASREQVLHTYNSPLHFGNGTRLTVT.

The rearrangement joins TRBV6-1 to TRBJ1-2; the D gene is possibly TRBD1 (5 bases). This CDR3 region has 14 residues. Germline CDR1 is MNHNS and CDR2 is SASEGT. Trimming pared 0 bases from V and 14 bases from J, leaving 19 bases between. The CDR3 sequence is CASSEAGSWGRWTF. In nucleotides, the CDR3 is TGTGCCAGCAGTGAAGCGGGCAGTTGGGGGAGGTGGACCTTC.

The gene calls are TRBV7-2 and TRBJ2-2; D gene unclear. The V gene's germline CDR1 is SGHTA and CDR2 FQGNSA. Trimming stripped 1 base from V and 2 bases from J, with 8 bases between. This CDR3 has 15 amino acids. The CDR3: CASSLGPGNTGELFF. The CDR3 coding sequence is TGTGCCAGCAGCTTAGGTCCAGGAAACACCGGGGAGCTGTTTTTT.

This sequence joins TRBV5-5 and TRBJ1-1; D not resolved. Trimming removed 1 base from V and 4 bases from J, with 8 bases in between. The CDR3 has 13 residues. Germline CDR1 and CDR2: SGHKS and YYEKEE (reference sequence). The CDR3 region is CASSLMEGTEAFF. CDR3 in DNA: TGTGCCAGCAGCTTGATGGAGGGCACTGAAGCTTTCTTT.